The 3 T cell receptor beta chains listed next were all sequenced from one sample in a study of monozygotic twins with inflammatory bowel disease. TCRdb reprocessed the 5' RACE reads and keeps a single row for each CDR3 protein, giving no DNA. This sample lists around 380,000 distinct CDR3 sequences; its ten largest clones have 2% to 3%. The sequencing input was blood. All receptors come from a human donor with ulcerative colitis or Crohn's disease, or a healthy co-twin of an affected twin (not recorded which).

J is TRBJ2-5 and V is TRBV10-1; the D gene TCRdb calls, TRBD1, cannot be checked with no DNA. Per germline, CDR1 WNHNN and CDR2 SYGVQD (reference sequence). The CDR3 has 15 amino acids. The CDR3 sequence is CASSQPTSGAETQYF.

The chain joins TRBV7-2 to TRBJ1-5. The CDR3 is 15 residues long. Germline-derived CDR1 and CDR2 are SGHTA and FQGNSA. The CDR3 reads CASSLVGLSNQPQHF.

The chain joins TRBV28 to TRBJ1-2. The CDR3 is 12 amino acids. Germline CDR1 is MDHEN and CDR2 is SYDVKM. This CDR3 is CASAGDSRGYTF.